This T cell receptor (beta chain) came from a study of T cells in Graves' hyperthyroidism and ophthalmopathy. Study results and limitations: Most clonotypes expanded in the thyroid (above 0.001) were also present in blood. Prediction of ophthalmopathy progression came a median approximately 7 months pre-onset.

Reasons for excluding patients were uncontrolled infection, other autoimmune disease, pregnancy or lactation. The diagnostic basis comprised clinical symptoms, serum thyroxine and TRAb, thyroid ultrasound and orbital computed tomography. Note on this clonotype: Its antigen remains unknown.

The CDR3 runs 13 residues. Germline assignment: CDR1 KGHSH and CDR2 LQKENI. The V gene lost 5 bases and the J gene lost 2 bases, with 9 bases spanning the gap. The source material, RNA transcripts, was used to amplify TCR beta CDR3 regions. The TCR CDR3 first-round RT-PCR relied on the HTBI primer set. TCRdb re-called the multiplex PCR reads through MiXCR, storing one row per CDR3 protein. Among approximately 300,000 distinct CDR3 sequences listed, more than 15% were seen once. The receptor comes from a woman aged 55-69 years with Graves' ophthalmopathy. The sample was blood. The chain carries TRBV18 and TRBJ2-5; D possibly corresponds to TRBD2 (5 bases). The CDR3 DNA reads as TGTGCCAGCTCAGGAGGCAATCAAGAGACCCAGTACTTC. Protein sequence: CASSGGNQETQYF. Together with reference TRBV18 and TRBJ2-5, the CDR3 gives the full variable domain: NAGVMQNPRHLVRRRGQEARLRCSPMKGHSHVYWYRQLPEEGLKFMVYLQKENIIDESGMPKERFSAEFPKEGPSILRIQQVVRGDSAAYFCASSGGNQETQYFGPGTRLLVL.